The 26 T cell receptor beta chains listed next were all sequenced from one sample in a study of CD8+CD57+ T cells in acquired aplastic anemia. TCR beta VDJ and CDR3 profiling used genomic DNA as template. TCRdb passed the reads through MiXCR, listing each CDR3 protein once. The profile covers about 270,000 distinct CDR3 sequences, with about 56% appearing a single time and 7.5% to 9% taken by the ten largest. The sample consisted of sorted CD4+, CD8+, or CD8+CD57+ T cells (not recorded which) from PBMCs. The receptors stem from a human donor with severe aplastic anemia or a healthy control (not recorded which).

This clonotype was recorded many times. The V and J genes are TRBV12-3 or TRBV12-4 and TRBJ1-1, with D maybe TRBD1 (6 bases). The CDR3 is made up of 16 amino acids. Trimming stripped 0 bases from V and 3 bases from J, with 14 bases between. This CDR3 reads CASSLAGAGADTEAFF. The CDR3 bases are TGTGCCAGCAGTTTAGCGGGAGCGGGGGCGGACACTGAAGCTTTCTTT.

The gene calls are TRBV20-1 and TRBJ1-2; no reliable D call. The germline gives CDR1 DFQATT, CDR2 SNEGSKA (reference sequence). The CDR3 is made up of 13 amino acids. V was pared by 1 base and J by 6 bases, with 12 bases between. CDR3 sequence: CSARGPGQDGYTF. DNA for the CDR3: TGCAGTGCTAGAGGCCCAGGTCAGGATGGCTACACCTTC.

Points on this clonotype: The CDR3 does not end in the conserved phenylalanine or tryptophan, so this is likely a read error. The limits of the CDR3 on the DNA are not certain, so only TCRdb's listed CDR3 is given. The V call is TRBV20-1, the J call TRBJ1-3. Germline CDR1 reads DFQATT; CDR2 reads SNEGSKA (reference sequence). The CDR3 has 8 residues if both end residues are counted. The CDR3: CSAREGGN.

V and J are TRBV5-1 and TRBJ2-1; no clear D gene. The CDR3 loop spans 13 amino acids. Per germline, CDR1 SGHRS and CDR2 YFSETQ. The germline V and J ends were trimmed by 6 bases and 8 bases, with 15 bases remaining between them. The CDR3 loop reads CASKPSHRDEQFF. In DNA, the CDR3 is TGCGCCAGCAAACCGAGTCATAGGGATGAGCAGTTCTTC.

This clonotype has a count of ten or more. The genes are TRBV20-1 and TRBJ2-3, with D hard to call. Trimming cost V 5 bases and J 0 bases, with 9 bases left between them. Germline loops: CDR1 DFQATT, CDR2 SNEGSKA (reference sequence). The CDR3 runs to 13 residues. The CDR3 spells CSAPKTSTDTQYF. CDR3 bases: TGCAGTGCTCCGAAGACTAGCACAGATACGCAGTATTTT.

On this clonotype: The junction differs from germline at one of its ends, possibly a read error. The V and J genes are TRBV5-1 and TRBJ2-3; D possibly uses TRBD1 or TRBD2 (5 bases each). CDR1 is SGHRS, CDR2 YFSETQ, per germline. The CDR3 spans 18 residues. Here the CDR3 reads CASSLYPPGPSSTGTQYF. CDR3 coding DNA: TGCGCCAGCAGCTTGTACCCCCCGGGGCCCTCTAGCACAGGTACGCAGTATTTT. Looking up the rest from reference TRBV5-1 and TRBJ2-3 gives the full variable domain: KAGVTQTPRYLIKTRGQQVTLSCSPISGHRSVSWYQQTPGQGLQFLFEYFSETQRNKGNFPGRFSGRQFSNSRSEMNVSTLELGDSALYLCASSLYPPGPSSTGTQYFGPGTRLTVL.

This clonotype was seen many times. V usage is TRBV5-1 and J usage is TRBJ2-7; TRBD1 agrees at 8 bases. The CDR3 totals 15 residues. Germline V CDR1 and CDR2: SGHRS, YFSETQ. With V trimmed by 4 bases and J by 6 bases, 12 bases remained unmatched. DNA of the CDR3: TGCGCCAGCAGCGCCGAACCGGGACAGGCGTTCGAGCAGTACTTC. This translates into CASSAEPGQAFEQYF. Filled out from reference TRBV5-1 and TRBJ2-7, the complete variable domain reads KAGVTQTPRYLIKTRGQQVTLSCSPISGHRSVSWYQQTPGQGLQFLFEYFSETQRNKGNFPGRFSGRQFSNSRSEMNVSTLELGDSALYLCASSAEPGQAFEQYFGPGTRLTVT.

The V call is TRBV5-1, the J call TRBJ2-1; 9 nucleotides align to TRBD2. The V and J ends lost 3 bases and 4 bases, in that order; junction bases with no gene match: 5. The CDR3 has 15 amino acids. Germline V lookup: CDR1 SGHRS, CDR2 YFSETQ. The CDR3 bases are TGCGCCAGCAGCTCGGTAGCGGGGGATTACAATGAGCAGTTCTTC. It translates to CASSSVAGDYNEQFF. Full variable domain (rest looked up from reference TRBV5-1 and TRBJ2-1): KAGVTQTPRYLIKTRGQQVTLSCSPISGHRSVSWYQQTPGQGLQFLFEYFSETQRNKGNFPGRFSGRQFSNSRSEMNVSTLELGDSALYLCASSSVAGDYNEQFFGPGTRLTVL.

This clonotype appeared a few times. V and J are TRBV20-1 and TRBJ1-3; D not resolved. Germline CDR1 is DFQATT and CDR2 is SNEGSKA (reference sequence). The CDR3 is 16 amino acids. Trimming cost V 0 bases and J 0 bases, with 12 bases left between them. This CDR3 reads CSARDFGDYSGNTIYF. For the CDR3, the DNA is TGCAGTGCTAGAGATTTTGGGGATTACTCTGGAAACACCATATATTTT.

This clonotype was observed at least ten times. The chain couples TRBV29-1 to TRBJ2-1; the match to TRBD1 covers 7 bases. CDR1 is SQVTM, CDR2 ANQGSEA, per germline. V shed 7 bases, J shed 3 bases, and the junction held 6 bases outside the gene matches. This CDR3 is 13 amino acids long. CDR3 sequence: CSGETGNYNEQFF. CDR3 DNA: TGCAGCGGGGAGACAGGGAACTACAATGAGCAGTTCTTC.

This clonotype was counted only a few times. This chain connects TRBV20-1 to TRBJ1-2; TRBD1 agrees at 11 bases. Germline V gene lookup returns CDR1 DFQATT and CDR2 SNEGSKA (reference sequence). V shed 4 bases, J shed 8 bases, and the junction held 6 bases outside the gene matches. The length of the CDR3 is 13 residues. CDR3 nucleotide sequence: TGCAGTGCTACGGACAGGGGGCCGCGAGGCTACACCTTC. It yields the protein CSATDRGPRGYTF.

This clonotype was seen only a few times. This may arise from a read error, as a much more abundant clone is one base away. The CDR3 DNA reads as TGTGCCAGCAGCCGAAACATGAACACTGAAGCTTTCTTT. It encodes CASSRNMNTEAFF. The chain has TRBV7-2 and TRBJ1-1; D ambiguous. The V end lost 5 bases, the J end lost 0 bases, and 7 bases lay between the germline ends. Germline V gene lookup returns CDR1 SGHTA and CDR2 FQGNSA. The CDR3 covers 13 residues.

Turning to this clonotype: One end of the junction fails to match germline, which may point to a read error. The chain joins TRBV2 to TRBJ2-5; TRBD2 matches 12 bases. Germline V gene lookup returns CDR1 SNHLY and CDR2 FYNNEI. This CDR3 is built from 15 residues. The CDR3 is CASSVGLAGLETQYF. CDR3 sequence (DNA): TGTGCCAGCAGCGTAGGACTAGCGGGACTAGAGACCCAGTACTTT.

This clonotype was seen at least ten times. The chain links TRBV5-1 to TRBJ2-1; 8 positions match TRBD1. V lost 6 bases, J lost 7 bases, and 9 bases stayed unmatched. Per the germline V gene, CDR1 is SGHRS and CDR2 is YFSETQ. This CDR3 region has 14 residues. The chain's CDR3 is CASNGRTGRNEQFF. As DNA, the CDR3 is TGCGCCAGCAACGGCCGGACAGGGCGGAATGAGCAGTTCTTC.

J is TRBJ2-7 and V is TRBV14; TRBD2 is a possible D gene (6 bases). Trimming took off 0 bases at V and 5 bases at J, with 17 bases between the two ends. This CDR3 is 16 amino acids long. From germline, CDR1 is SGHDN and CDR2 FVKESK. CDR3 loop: CASSQEVRTTPNEQYF. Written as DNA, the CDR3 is TGTGCCAGCAGCCAAGAGGTCAGGACTACCCCGAACGAGCAGTACTTC.

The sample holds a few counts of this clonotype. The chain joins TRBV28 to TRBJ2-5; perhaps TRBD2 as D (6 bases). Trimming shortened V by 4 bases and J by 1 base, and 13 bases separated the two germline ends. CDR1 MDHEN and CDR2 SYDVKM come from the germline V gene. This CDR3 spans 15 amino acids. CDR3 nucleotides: TGTGCCAGCAGTTCACTCAGGAGGGTCCAAGAGACCCAGTACTTC. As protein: CASSSLRRVQETQYF. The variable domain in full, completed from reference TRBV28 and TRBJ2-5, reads DVKVTQSSRYLVKRTGEKVFLECVQDMDHENMFWYRQDPGLGLRLIYFSYDVKMKEKGDIPEGYSVSREKKERFSLILESASTNQTSMYLCASSSLRRVQETQYFGPGTRLLVL.

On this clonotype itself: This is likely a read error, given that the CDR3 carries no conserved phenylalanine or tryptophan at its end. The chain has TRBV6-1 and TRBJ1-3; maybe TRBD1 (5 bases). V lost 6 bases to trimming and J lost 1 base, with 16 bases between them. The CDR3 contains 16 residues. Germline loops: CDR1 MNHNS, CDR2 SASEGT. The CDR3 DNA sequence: TGTGCCAGCAGGTTTTCGGACACCACATCTGGAAACACCATATATCTT. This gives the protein CASRFSDTTSGNTIYL.

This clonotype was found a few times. The CDR3 DNA reads TGTGCCAGCAGCGTAGGTCCGGGGGCAGGGCTAGCTTCCTACGAGCAGTACTTC. Translating gives CASSVGPGAGLASYEQYF. The rearrangement links TRBV7-2 to TRBJ2-7; D possibly matches TRBD1 or TRBD2 (6 bases each). V was shortened by 5 bases and J by 1 base, with 24 bases between the two germline ends. This CDR3 comprises 18 residues. The germline V gene encodes CDR1 SGHTA and CDR2 FQGNSA.

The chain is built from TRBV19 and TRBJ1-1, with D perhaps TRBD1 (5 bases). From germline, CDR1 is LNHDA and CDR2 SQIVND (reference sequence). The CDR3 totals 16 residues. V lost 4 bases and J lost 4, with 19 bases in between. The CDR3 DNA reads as TGTGCCAGTAGTACCCGGACACAGTGGGGGAGCACTGAAGCTTTCTTT. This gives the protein CASSTRTQWGSTEAFF.

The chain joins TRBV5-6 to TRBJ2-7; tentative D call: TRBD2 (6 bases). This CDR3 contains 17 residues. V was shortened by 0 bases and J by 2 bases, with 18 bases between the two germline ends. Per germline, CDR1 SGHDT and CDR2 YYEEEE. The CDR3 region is CASSLVQRVISTYEQYF. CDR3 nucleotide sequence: TGTGCCAGCAGCTTGGTCCAGCGGGTAATCTCGACCTACGAGCAGTACTTC.

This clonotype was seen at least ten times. CDR3 DNA: TGTGCCAGCAGTTATCGGGACAGGGGGCTTCCGCCCCTCCACTTT. It translates to CASSYRDRGLPPLHF. The J gene is TRBJ1-6, the V gene TRBV6-5, with TRBD1 matching over 12 bases. The germline gives CDR1 MNHEY, CDR2 SVGAGI. This CDR3 comprises 15 residues. Trimming cost V 3 bases and J 13 bases; bases outside gene matches: 7.

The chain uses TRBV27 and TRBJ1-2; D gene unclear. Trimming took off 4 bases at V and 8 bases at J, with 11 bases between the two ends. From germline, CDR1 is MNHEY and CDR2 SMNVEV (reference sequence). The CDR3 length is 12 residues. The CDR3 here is CASSSGARGYTF. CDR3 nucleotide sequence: TGTGCCAGCAGTTCGGGTGCTCGGGGCTACACCTTC.

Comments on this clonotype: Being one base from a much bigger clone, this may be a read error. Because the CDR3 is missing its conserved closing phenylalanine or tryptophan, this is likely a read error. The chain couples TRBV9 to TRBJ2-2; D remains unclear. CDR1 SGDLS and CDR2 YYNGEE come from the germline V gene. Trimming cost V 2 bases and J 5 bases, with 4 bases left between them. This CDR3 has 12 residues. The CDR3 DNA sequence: TGTGCCAGCAGCGTTAGGACCGGGGAGCTGTTTCTT. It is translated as CASSVRTGELFL.

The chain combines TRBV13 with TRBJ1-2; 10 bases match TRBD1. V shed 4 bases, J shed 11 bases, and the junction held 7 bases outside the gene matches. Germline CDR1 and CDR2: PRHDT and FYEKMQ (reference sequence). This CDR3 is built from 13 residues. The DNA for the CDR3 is TGTGCCAGCAGCTATTCCCCGGGACAGGGGTACACCTTC. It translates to CASSYSPGQGYTF.

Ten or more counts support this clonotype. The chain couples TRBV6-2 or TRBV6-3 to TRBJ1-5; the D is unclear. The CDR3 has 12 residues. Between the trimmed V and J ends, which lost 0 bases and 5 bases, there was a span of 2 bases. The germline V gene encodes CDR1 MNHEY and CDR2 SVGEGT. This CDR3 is CASSYSYQPQHF. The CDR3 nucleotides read TGTGCCAGCAGTTACTCGTATCAGCCCCAGCATTTT.

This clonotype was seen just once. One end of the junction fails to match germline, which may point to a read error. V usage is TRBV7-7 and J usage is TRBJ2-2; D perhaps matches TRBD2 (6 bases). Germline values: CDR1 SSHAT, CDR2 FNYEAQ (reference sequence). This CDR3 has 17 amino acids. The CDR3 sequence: CASSSATRRSGTGELFF. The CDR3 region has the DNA TGTGCTAGCAGCTCTGCGACTAGAAGGAGTGGCACCGGGGAGCTGTTTTTT.